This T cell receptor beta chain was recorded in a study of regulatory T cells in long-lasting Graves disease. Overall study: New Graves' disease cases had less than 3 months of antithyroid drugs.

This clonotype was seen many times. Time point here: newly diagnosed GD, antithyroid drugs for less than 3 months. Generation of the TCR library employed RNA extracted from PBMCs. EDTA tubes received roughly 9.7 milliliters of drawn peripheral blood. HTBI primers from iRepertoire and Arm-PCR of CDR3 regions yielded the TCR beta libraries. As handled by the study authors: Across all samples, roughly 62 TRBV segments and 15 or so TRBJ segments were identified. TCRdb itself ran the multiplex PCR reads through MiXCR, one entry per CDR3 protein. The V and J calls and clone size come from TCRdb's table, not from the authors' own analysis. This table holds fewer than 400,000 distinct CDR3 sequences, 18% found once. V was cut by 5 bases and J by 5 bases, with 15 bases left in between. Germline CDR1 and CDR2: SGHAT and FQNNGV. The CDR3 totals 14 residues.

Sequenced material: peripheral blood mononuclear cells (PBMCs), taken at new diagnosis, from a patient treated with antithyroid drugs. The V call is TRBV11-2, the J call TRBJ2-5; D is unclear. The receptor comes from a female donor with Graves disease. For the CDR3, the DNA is TGTGCCAGCAGCCCCCCGACTCTGGGGGAGACCCAGTACTTC. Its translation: CASSPPTLGETQYF.